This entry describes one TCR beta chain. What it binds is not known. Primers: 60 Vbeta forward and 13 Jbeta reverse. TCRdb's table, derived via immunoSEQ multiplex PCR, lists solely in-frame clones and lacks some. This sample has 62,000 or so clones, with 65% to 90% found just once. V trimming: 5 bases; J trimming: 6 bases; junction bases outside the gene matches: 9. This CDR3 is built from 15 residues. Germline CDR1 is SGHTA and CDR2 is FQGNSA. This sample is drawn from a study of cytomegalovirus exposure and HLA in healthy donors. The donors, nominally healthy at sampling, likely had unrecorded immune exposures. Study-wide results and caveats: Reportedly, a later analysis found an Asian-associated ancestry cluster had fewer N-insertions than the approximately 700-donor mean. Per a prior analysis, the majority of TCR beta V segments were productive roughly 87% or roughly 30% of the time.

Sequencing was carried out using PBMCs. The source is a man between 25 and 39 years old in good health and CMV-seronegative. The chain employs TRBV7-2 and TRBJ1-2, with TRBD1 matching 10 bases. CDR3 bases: TGTGCCAGCAGCACGGGGGACAGGGGATACGATGGCTACACCTTC. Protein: CASSTGDRGYDGYTF. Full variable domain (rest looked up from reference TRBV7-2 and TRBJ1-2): GAGVSQSPSNKVTEKGKDVELRCDPISGHTALYWYRQSLGQGLEFLIYFQGNSAPDKSGLPSDRFSAERTGGSVSTLTIQRTQQEDSAVYLCASSTGDRGYDGYTFGSGTRLTVV.